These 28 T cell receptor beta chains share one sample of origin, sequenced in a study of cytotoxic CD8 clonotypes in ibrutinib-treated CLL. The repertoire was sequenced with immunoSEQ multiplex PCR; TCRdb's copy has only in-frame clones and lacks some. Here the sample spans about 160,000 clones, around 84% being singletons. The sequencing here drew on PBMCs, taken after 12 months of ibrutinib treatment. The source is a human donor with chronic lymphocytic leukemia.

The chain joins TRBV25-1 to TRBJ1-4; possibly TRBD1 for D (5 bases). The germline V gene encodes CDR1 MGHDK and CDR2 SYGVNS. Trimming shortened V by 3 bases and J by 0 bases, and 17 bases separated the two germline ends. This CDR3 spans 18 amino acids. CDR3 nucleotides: TGTGCCAGCAGTGAGCCCTTCGGAGGGGCTGCAACTAATGAAAAACTGTTTTTT. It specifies CASSEPFGGAATNEKLFF.

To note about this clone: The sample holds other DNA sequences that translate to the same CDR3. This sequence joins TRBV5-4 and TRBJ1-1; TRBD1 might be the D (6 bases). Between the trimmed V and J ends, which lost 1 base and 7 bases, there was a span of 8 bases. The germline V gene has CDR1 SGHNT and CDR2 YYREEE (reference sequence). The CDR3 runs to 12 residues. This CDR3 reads CASSLRGGEAFF. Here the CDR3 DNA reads TGTGCCAGCAGCTTGAGGGGGGGTGAAGCTTTCTTT.

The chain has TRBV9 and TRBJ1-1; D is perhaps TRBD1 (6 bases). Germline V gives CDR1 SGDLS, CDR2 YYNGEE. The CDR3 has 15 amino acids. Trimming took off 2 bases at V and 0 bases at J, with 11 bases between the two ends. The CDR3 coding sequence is TGTGCCAGCAGCGTTACAGGGATAATGAACACTGAAGCTTTCTTT. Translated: CASSVTGIMNTEAFF.

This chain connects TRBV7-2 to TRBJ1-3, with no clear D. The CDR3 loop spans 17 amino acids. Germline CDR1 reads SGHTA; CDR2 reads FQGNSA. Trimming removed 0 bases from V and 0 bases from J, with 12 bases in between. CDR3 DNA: TGTGCCAGCAGCTTAGCGGTCCGTCCCCTCTCTGGAAACACCATATATTTT. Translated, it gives CASSLAVRPLSGNTIYF.

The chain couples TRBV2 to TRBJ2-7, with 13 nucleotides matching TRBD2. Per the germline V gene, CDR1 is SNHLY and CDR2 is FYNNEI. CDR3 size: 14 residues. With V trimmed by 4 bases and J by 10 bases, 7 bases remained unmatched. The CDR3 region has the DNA TGTGCCAGCAGTGGGGGACTAGCGGGGTACGGCCAGTACTTC. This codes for CASSGGLAGYGQYF.

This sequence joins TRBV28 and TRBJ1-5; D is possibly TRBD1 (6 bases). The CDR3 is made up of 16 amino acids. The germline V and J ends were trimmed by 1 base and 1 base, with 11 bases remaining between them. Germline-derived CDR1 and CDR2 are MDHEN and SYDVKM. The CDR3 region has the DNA TGTGCCAGCAGTTTATCGACAGGACCCAGCAATCAGCCCCAGCATTTT. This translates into CASSLSTGPSNQPQHF.

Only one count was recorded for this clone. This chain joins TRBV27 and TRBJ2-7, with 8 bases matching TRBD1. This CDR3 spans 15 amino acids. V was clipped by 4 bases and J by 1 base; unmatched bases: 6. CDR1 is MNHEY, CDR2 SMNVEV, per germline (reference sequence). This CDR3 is CASSSFWTGSYEQYF. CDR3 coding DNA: TGTGCCAGCAGTTCGTTCTGGACAGGGTCCTACGAGCAGTACTTC.

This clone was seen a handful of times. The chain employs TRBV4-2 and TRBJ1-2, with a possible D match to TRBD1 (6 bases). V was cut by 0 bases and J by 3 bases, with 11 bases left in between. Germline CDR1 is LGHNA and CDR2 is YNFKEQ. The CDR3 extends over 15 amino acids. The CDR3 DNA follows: TGTGCCAGCAGCCAAGACCTACAGGGCCACTATGGCTACACCTTC. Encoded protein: CASSQDLQGHYGYTF.

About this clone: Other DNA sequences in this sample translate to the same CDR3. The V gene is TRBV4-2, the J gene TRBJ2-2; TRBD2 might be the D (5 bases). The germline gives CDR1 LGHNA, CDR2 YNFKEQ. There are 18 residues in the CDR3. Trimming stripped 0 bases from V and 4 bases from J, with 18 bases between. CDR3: CASSQEPRGSGGTGELFF. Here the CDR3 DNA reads TGTGCCAGCAGCCAAGAACCTCGAGGGAGTGGCGGCACCGGGGAGCTGTTTTTT.

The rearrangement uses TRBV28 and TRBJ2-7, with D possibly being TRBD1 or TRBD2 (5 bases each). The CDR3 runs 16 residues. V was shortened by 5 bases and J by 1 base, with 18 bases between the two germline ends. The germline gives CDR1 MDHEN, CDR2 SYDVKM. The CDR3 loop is CASSPMGGGRSYEQYF. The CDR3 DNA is TGTGCCAGCAGTCCGATGGGTGGGGGTAGGTCCTACGAGCAGTACTTC.

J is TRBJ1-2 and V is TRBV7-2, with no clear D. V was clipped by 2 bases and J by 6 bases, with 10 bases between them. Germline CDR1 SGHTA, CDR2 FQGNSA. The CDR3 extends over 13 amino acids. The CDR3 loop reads CASSLNGGNGYTF. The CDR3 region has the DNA TGTGCCAGCAGCTTAAATGGAGGCAATGGCTACACCTTC.

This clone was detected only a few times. CDR3 nucleotide sequence: TGTGCCAGCAGGAAGGCGGGGGGAGAGACCCAGTACTTC. It specifies CASRKAGGETQYF. The genes are TRBV6-5 and TRBJ2-5; 8 bases agree with TRBD2. Germline trimming cut 6 bases from V and 4 bases from J; bases unmatched to any gene: 4. Germline CDR1 and CDR2: MNHEY and SVGAGI. This CDR3 comprises 13 residues.

CDR3 nucleotide sequence: TGCGCCAGCAGCCCTACCCCGGGACAGGGCGCTGGAAACACCATATATTTT. Protein product: CASSPTPGQGAGNTIYF. The rearrangement links TRBV5-1 to TRBJ1-3; 9 nucleotides agree with TRBD1. In germline, CDR1 is SGHRS, CDR2 YFSETQ. This CDR3 spans 17 amino acids. Losses at the gene ends were 4 bases for V and 2 bases for J; bases not matched to a gene: 10. The full variable domain, its missing parts supplied by reference TRBV5-1 and TRBJ1-3, is KAGVTQTPRYLIKTRGQQVTLSCSPISGHRSVSWYQQTPGQGLQFLFEYFSETQRNKGNFPGRFSGRQFSNSRSEMNVSTLELGDSALYLCASSPTPGQGAGNTIYFGEGSWLTVV.

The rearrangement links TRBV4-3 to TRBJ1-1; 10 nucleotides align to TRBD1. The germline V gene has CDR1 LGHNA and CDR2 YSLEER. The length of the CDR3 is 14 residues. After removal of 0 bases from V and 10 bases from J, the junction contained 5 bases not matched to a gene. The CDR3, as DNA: TGCGCCAGCAGCCAAGACAGTGGGACAGGGGCAGCTTTCTTT. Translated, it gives CASSQDSGTGAAFF.

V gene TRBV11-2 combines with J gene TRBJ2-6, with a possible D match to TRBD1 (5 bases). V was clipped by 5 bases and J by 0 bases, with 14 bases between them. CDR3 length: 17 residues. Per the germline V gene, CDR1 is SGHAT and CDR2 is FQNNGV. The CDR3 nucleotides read TGTGCCAGCAGCCCCGGGCAGGGCTCCTCTGGGGCCAACGTCCTGACTTTC. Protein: CASSPGQGSSGANVLTF.

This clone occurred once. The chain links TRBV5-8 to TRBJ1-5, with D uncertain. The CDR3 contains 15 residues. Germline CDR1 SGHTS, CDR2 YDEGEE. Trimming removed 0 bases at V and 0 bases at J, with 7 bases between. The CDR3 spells CASSLGGGSNQPQHF. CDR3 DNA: TGTGCCAGCAGCTTGGGGGGAGGTAGCAATCAGCCCCAGCATTTT.

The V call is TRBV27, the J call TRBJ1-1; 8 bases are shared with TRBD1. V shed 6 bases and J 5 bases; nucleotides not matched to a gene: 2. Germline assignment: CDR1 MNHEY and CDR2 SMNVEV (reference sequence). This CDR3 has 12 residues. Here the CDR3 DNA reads TGTGCCAGCAGGGGACAGGTAACTGAAGCTTTCTTT. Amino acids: CASRGQVTEAFF.

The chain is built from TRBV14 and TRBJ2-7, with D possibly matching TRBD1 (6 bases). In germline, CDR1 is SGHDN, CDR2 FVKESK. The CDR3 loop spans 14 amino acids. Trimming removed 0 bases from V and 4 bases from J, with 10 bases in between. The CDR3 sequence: CASSQESGEYEQYF. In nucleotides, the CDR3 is TGTGCCAGCAGCCAAGAATCAGGGGAGTACGAGCAGTACTTC.

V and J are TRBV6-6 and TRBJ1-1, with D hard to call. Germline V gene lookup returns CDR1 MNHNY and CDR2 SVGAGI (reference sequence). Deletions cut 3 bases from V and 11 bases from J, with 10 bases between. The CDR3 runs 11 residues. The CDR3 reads CASSYWGGAFF. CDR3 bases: TGTGCCAGCAGTTATTGGGGTGGCGCTTTCTTT.

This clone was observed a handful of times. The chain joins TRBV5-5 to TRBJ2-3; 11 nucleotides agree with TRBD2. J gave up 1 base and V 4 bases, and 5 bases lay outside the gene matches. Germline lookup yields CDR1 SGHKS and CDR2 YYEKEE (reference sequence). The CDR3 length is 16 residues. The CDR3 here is CASSKGTSGRTDTQYF. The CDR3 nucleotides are TGTGCCAGCAGCAAAGGGACTAGCGGACGCACAGATACGCAGTATTTT.

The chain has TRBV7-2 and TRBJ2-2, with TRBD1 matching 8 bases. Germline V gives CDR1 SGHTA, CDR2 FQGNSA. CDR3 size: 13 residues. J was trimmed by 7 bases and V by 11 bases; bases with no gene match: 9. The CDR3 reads CAAGDRPNGELFF. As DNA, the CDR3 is TGTGCCGCAGGGGACAGGCCTAACGGGGAGCTGTTTTTT.

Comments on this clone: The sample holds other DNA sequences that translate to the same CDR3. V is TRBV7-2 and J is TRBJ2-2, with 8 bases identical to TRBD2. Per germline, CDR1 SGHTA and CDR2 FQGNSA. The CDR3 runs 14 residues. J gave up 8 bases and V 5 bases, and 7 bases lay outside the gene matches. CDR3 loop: CASSRPGGGGELFF. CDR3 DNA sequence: TGTGCCAGCAGCCGACCCGGGGGGGGAGGGGAGCTGTTTTTT.

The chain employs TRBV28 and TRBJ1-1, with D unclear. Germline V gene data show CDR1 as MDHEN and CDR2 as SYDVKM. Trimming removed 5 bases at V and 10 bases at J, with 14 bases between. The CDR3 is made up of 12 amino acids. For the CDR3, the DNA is TGTGCCAGCAGTCCCCCTAGTCCCGGAGCTTTCTTT. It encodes CASSPPSPGAFF.

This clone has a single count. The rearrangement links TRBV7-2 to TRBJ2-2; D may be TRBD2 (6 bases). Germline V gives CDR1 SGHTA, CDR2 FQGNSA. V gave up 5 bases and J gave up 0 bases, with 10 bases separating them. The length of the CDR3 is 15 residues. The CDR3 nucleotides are TGTGCCAGCAGCCTTGGGAGGCCGAACACCGGGGAGCTGTTTTTT. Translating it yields CASSLGRPNTGELFF.

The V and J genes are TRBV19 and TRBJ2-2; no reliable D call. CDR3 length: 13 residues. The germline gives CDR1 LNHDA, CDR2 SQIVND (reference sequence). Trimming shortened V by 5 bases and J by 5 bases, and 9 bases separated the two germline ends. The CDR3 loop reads CASSLSYTGELFF. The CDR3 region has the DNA TGTGCCAGTAGTCTGTCCTATACCGGGGAGCTGTTTTTT. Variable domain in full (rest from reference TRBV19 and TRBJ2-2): DGGITQSPKYLFRKEGQNVTLSCEQNLNHDAMYWYRQDPGQGLRLIYYSQIVNDFQKGDIAEGYSVSREKKESFPLTVTSAQKNPTAFYLCASSLSYTGELFFGEGSRLTVL.

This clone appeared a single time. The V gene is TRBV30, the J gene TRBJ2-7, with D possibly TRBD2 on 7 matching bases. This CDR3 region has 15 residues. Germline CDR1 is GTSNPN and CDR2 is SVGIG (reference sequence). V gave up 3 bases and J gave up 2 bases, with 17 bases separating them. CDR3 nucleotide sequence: TGTGCCTGGAGCCCCGGAGGGGGGGTACCCTACGAGCAGTACTTC. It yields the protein CAWSPGGGVPYEQYF.

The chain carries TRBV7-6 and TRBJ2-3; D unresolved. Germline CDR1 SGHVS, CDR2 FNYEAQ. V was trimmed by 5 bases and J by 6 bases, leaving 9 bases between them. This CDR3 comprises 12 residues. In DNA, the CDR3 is TGTGCCAGCAGCCGTATGAGGGATACGCAGTATTTT. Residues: CASSRMRDTQYF.

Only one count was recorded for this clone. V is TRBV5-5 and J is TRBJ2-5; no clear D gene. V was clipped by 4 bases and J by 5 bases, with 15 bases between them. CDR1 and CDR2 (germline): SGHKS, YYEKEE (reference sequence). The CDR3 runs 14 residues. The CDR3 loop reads CASSVGRAVETQYF. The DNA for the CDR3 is TGTGCCAGCAGCGTTGGAAGGGCAGTCGAGACCCAGTACTTC.